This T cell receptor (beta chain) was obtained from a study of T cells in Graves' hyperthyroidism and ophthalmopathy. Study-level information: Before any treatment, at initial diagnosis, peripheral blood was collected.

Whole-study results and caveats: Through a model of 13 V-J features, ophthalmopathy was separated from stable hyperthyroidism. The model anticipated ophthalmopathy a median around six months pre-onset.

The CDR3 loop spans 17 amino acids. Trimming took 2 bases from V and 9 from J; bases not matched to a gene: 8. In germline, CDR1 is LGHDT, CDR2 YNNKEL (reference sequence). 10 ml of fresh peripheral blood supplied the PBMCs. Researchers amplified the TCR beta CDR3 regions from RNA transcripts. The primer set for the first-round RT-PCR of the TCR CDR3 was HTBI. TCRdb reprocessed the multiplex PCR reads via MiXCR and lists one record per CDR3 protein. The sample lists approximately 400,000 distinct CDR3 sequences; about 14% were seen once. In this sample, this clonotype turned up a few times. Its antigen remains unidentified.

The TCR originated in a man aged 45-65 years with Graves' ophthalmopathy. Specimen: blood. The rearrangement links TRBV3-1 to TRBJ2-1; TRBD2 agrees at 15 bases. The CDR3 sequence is CASSQRWTSGGGGEQFF. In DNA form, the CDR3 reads TGTGCCAGCAGCCAACGCTGGACTAGCGGGGGGGGCGGTGAGCAGTTCTTC.